A single sample is the source of the 26 T cell receptor beta chains below, sequenced in a study of cytomegalovirus exposure and HLA in healthy donors. The PCR was carried out with 60 Vbeta primers and 13 Jbeta primers. Profiled with immunoSEQ multiplex PCR; TCRdb holds only in-frame clones, not every one. The sample shows 30,000 to 45,000 clones, about nine tenths of them seen only once. The sequenced sample consisted of PBMCs. These receptors were taken from a woman in her 40s in good health and CMV-seropositive.

The chain has TRBV6-1 and TRBJ2-2; 9 bases align to TRBD2. The CDR3 consists of 14 residues. Germline V lookup: CDR1 MNHNS, CDR2 SASEGT. The trim removed 4 bases at V and 7 bases at J, leaving 4 bases unmatched. The CDR3 loop reads CASSVRGGGGELFF. CDR3 DNA sequence: TGTGCCAGCAGTGTGCGGGGGGGAGGCGGGGAGCTGTTTTTT.

The chain carries TRBV4-1 and TRBJ1-5; 7 bases line up with TRBD1. V gave up 0 bases and J gave up 0 bases; unmatched junction bases: 5. Germline CDR1 reads MGHRA; CDR2 reads YSYEKL. This CDR3 is 17 amino acids long. Written as DNA, the CDR3 is TGCGCCAGCAGCCAAGATGTAGGACAGGCTAGCAATCAGCCCCAGCATTTT. Residues: CASSQDVGQASNQPQHF.

The genes are TRBV27 and TRBJ2-1, with 7 bases identical to TRBD2. Trimming took 4 bases from V and 5 from J; bases not matched to a gene: 8. The CDR3 has 15 amino acids. Germline V gene lookup returns CDR1 MNHEY and CDR2 SMNVEV (reference sequence). For the CDR3, the DNA is TGTGCCAGCAGTTCAAGCGGGGTGGGCAACAATGAGCAGTTCTTC. Translation gives CASSSSGVGNNEQFF.

CDR3 residues: CASSQGPSTYEQYF. The DNA for the CDR3 is TGCGCCAGCAGCCAGGGTCCTAGCACGTACGAGCAGTACTTC. The chain is built from TRBV4-3 and TRBJ2-7, with a possible D match to TRBD2 (5 bases). V dropped 3 bases and J dropped 4 bases, with 13 bases sitting between them. Germline V gene sequence: CDR1 LGHNA, CDR2 YSLEER. The CDR3 consists of 14 residues.

The gene calls are TRBV7-2 and TRBJ1-1; D is possibly TRBD1 (5 bases). Germline V lookup: CDR1 SGHTA, CDR2 FQGNSA. V lost 5 bases and J 2 bases, leaving 18 bases between the germline ends. This CDR3 spans 16 amino acids. Here the CDR3 reads CASSPSLGLINTEAFF. Written as DNA, the CDR3 is TGTGCCAGCAGCCCTTCCTTGGGACTAATAAACACTGAAGCTTTCTTT.

The rearrangement joins TRBV6-5 to TRBJ1-2; 7 bases are a match to TRBD1. This CDR3 has 14 residues. V trimming: 6 bases; J trimming: 1 base; junction bases outside the gene matches: 5. Per germline, CDR1 MNHEY and CDR2 SVGAGI. CDR3: CASSGTVINYGYTF. Written as DNA, the CDR3 is TGTGCCAGCAGCGGGACAGTTATTAACTATGGCTACACCTTC.

This sequence joins TRBV5-4 and TRBJ1-5; 8 positions match TRBD1. The CDR3 is 14 amino acids. V trimming: 4 bases; J trimming: 3 bases; junction bases outside the gene matches: 3. Germline V CDR1 and CDR2: SGHNT, YYREEE (reference sequence). The CDR3 region is CASSPTGVNQPQHF. CDR3 DNA: TGTGCCAGCAGCCCGACAGGGGTCAATCAGCCCCAGCATTTT.

In its sample, this clone was seen once. V is TRBV10-3 and J is TRBJ2-2; D not resolved. V gave up 5 bases and J gave up 0 bases, with 13 bases separating them. CDR1 and CDR2 from the germline V gene are ENHRY and SYGVKD. CDR3 length: 16 amino acids. The DNA for the CDR3 is TGTGCCATCAGTCCCGGTGGTGTCGCGAACACCGGGGAGCTGTTTTTT. Its translation: CAISPGGVANTGELFF.

V is TRBV7-2 and J is TRBJ2-1, with 10 bases that match TRBD2. V dropped 5 bases and J dropped 0; count of bases not matched to a gene: 7. Germline lookup yields CDR1 SGHTA and CDR2 FQGNSA. The CDR3 spans 17 residues. The CDR3 coding sequence is TGTGCCAGCAGCATATCTAGCGGGGGAAGCTCCTACAATGAGCAGTTCTTC. Protein: CASSISSGGSSYNEQFF.

The rearrangement links TRBV29-1 to TRBJ2-2; D might be TRBD1 (5 bases). V gave up 7 bases and J gave up 1 base, with 13 bases separating them. This CDR3 has 14 amino acids. Germline CDR1 and CDR2: SQVTM and ANQGSEA. The CDR3 spells CSAAGWGNTGELFF. The CDR3 bases are TGCAGCGCCGCAGGGTGGGGGAACACCGGGGAGCTGTTTTTT.

The chain uses TRBV5-4 and TRBJ2-5; 7 bases match TRBD2. The CDR3 runs to 13 residues. The V gene end was trimmed by 4 bases and the J gene end by 3 bases; junction bases not matched to a gene: 3. Germline V gene lookup returns CDR1 SGHNT and CDR2 YYREEE (reference sequence). The CDR3 sequence: CASSTGLEETQYF. The CDR3 DNA follows: TGTGCCAGCAGCACCGGACTAGAAGAGACCCAGTACTTC.

The table lists this clone with a count of one. The J gene is TRBJ2-7, the V gene TRBV10-3, with TRBD2 as a possible D gene (5 bases). V lost 8 bases, J lost 3 bases, and 14 bases lay in between. Germline loops: CDR1 ENHRY, CDR2 SYGVKD. The CDR3 covers 13 residues. CDR3 sequence (DNA): TGTGCCATCGCGGTGACGGGGAGCTACGAGCAGTACTTC. It is translated as CAIAVTGSYEQYF.

This clone appeared a single time. The gene calls are TRBV19 and TRBJ1-1, with D unresolved. V lost 5 bases and J 1 base, leaving 8 bases between the germline ends. The CDR3 is made up of 13 amino acids. CDR1 is LNHDA and CDR2 is SQIVND in the germline V gene (reference sequence). CDR3: CASSQIKNTEAFF. The CDR3 DNA reads TGTGCCAGTAGTCAGATAAAGAACACTGAAGCTTTCTTT.

This chain's CDR3 is CASSLSARGISNYGYTF. The CDR3 DNA sequence: TGTGCCAGCAGTTTATCCGCCAGGGGGATAAGTAACTATGGCTACACCTTC. The V gene is TRBV28, the J gene TRBJ1-2; 7 bases map to TRBD1. Germline CDR1 reads MDHEN; CDR2 reads SYDVKM. This CDR3 region has 17 residues. The J segment lost 1 base and the V segment lost 1 base, leaving 9 bases of the junction unmatched.

V gene TRBV10-2 combines with J gene TRBJ2-5; TRBD2 is a possible D gene (6 bases). Trimming took 6 bases from V and 5 from J, leaving 13 bases between them. The CDR3 loop spans 13 amino acids. Germline CDR1 is WSHSY and CDR2 is SAAADI. In nucleotides, the CDR3 is TGCGCCAGCAGGACGACTAGGGAGGAGACCCAGTACTTC. This sequence encodes CASRTTREETQYF.

This clone was found once. The CDR3 sequence is CASSLGRVDEKLFF. CDR3 DNA sequence: TGTGCCAGCAGCTTAGGCAGGGTGGATGAAAAACTGTTTTTT. V and J are TRBV7-9 and TRBJ1-4, with D tentatively TRBD1 (5 bases). Germline V gene sequence: CDR1 SEHNR, CDR2 FQNEAQ (reference sequence). This CDR3 has 14 residues. V lost 1 base to trimming and J lost 6 bases, with 9 bases between them.

This chain joins TRBV7-2 and TRBJ2-5; TRBD2 aligns across 8 bases. In germline, CDR1 is SGHTA, CDR2 FQGNSA. The J segment lost 1 base and the V segment lost 4 bases, leaving 5 bases of the junction unmatched. The CDR3 runs to 15 residues. Written as DNA, the CDR3 is TGTGCCAGCAGCTCCAGCGGGGGCCGCCAAGAGACCCAGTACTTC. It translates to CASSSSGGRQETQYF.

This clone occurred a few times. This chain links TRBV4-3 with TRBJ2-3; TRBD2 aligns across 9 bases. This CDR3 region has 16 residues. Germline V lookup: CDR1 LGHNA, CDR2 YSLEER. The J segment lost 0 bases and the V segment lost 4 bases, leaving 5 bases of the junction unmatched. The CDR3 loop reads CASSRQGLASTDTQYF. In DNA form, the CDR3 reads TGCGCCAGCAGCCGACAGGGACTAGCTAGCACAGATACGCAGTATTTT.

As to this clone: One end of the junction is discordant with germline, which a read error may explain. This rearrangement joins TRBV5-1 to TRBJ1-2; D is undetermined. The CDR3 contains 12 residues. Germline lookup yields CDR1 SGHRS and CDR2 YFSETQ. In DNA form, the CDR3 reads TGCGCCAGCAGCTTGACAAATTCAGATTTCACATTC. Protein sequence: CASSLTNSDFTF.

The chain recombines TRBV7-2 with TRBJ2-3, with D maybe TRBD2 (7 bases). Germline loops: CDR1 SGHTA, CDR2 FQGNSA. V lost 1 base to trimming and J lost 4 bases, with 12 bases between them. The CDR3 has 15 residues. The chain's CDR3 is CASSLVGGPSDTQYF. Here the CDR3 DNA reads TGTGCCAGCAGCTTAGTGGGGGGGCCATCAGATACGCAGTATTTT.

The chain has TRBV9 and TRBJ2-3; the D gene is possibly TRBD2 (5 bases). The CDR3 consists of 15 residues. V lost 1 base, J lost 2 bases, and 11 bases lay in between. Germline V gene lookup returns CDR1 SGDLS and CDR2 YYNGEE. CDR3 amino acids: CASSVLRDFTDTQYF. CDR3 bases: TGTGCCAGCAGCGTACTGAGGGATTTCACAGATACGCAGTATTTT.

V usage is TRBV6-4 and J usage is TRBJ1-2; 9 bases are shared with TRBD1. J lost 2 bases, V lost 2 bases, and 0 bases had no gene match. This CDR3 spans 14 amino acids. Germline CDR1 is MRHNA and CDR2 is SNTAGT. The CDR3 nucleotides read TGTGCCAGCAGTGACGGACAGGGGAACTATGGCTACACCTTC. This gives the protein CASSDGQGNYGYTF.

This rearrangement joins TRBV7-9 to TRBJ2-4; 13 bases line up with TRBD2. CDR3 size: 17 residues. V was clipped by 5 bases and J by 8 bases; unmatched bases: 12. Germline V CDR1 and CDR2: SEHNR, FQNEAQ (reference sequence). The DNA of the CDR3 is TGTGCCAGCAGCAAAGGACTAGCGGGGGCTGAGTCGGACATTCAGTACTTC. Translation: CASSKGLAGAESDIQYF.

This chain connects TRBV6-1 to TRBJ2-7, with a tentative D call TRBD1 (6 bases). Germline V lookup: CDR1 MNHNS, CDR2 SASEGT. The CDR3 extends over 14 amino acids. Trimming stripped 2 bases from V and 4 bases from J, with 12 bases between. CDR3 nucleotide sequence: TGTGCCAGCAGTGAAAGCTGGGGGCTATACGAGCAGTACTTC. It yields the protein CASSESWGLYEQYF.

The chain recombines TRBV7-9 with TRBJ2-5; D perhaps matches TRBD1 (5 bases). Germline CDR1 is SEHNR and CDR2 is FQNEAQ (reference sequence). With 5 bases removed from V and 5 bases from J, the gap between germline ends came to 24 bases. This CDR3 is built from 17 residues. The CDR3 here is CASSPSRAGYSGETQYF. The CDR3 DNA sequence: TGTGCCAGCAGCCCCAGCAGGGCTGGATACTCCGGGGAGACCCAGTACTTC.

V and J are TRBV6-5 and TRBJ2-1; D call uncertain. V lost 4 bases and J lost 0, with 10 bases in between. CDR3 size: 15 residues. CDR1 is MNHEY, CDR2 SVGAGI, per germline. The CDR3 nucleotides are TGTGCCAGCAGTTTAACAAGGAGCTCCTACAATGAGCAGTTCTTC. Protein product: CASSLTRSSYNEQFF.